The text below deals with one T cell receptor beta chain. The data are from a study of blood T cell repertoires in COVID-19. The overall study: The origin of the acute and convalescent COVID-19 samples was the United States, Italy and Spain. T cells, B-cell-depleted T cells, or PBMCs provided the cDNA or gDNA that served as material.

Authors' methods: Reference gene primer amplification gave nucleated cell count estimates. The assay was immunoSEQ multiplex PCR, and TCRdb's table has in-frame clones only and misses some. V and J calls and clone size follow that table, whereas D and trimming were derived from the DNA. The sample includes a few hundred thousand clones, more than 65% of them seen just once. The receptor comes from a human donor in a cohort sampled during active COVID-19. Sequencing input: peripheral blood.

The DNA of the CDR3 is TGTGCCAGCAGCTTAGGGCTAGCGGGAGGGTCCTCGAACAATGAGCAGTTCTTC. Protein product: CASSLGLAGGSSNNEQFF. V usage is TRBV7-8 and J usage is TRBJ2-1; 12 nucleotides align to TRBD2. The germline gives CDR1 SGHVS, CDR2 FQNEAQ. With V trimmed by 1 base and J by 5 bases, 9 bases remained unmatched. This CDR3 contains 18 residues.